These T cell receptor beta chains were read from a single sample in a study of cytomegalovirus exposure and HLA in healthy donors. The method was immunoSEQ multiplex PCR; TCRdb's version includes in-frame clones alone and lacks a portion of them. The table has 110,000 or so clones, under 70% seen once. Sequenced: PBMCs. Every receptor here comes from a man younger than 30 in good health and CMV-seropositive. Each CDR3 is given with its conserved first and last residue. D genes are given only for firm matches. Only part of the rows carry a size: once, few, many, or a class if the clone is expanded.

TRBJ2-4	TRBD1	TRBV29-1	few	CSVEYGTAKNIQYF	TGCAGCGTTGAGTACGGGACAGCGAAAAACATTCAGTACTTC
TRBJ1-6	-	TRBV4-1	-	CASSHAGYRYNSPLHF	TGCGCCAGCAGCCATGCCGGGTACAGGTATAATTCACCCCTCCACTTT
TRBJ2-3	TRBD2	TRBV18	-	CASSLVASGGASTDTQYF	TGTGCCAGCTCACTGGTGGCTAGCGGGGGGGCTAGCACAGATACGCAGTATTTT
TRBJ1-1	TRBD1	TRBV6-1	-	CASSGQGNTEAFF	TGTGCCAGCAGCGGACAGGGAAACACTGAAGCTTTCTTT
TRBJ1-2	-	TRBV28	-	CASSLQRKRYGYTF	TGTGCCAGCAGTTTACAGCGTAAAAGATATGGCTACACCTTC
TRBJ2-5	TRBD2	TRBV28	-	CASGGAGEETQYF	TGTGCCAGCGGAGGGGCGGGGGAAGAGACCCAGTACTTC
TRBJ2-1	TRBD1	TRBV27	few	CASSLWPPQTGGAGNEQFF	TGTGCCAGCAGTTTATGGCCCCCCCAAACAGGGGGCGCCGGGAATGAGCAGTTCTTC
TRBJ2-2	-	TRBV25-1	few	CASSEFGIPGTGELFF	TGTGCCAGCAGTGAATTTGGCATACCGGGGACCGGGGAGCTGTTTTTT
TRBJ1-6	TRBD1	TRBV11-1	-	CASSSYGQGGNSPLHF	TGTGCCAGCAGCTCGTACGGACAGGGGGGCAATTCACCCCTCCACTTT
TRBJ2-4	-	TRBV30	-	CAWSVGGRGDIQYF	TGTGCCTGGAGTGTAGGAGGGAGAGGGGACATTCAGTACTTC
TRBJ2-1	TRBD1	TRBV7-9	-	CASSLGQGGSNEQFF	TGTGCCAGCAGCTTAGGACAGGGGGGAAGCAATGAGCAGTTCTTC
TRBJ2-7	TRBD1	TRBV6-6	-	CASRNGQGNHEQYF	TGTGCCAGCAGAAATGGACAGGGGAACCACGAGCAGTACTTC
TRBJ2-5	TRBD2	TRBV7-6	few	CASSFEGTNQETQYF	TGTGCCAGCAGCTTTGAAGGGACTAACCAAGAGACCCAGTACTTC
TRBJ2-5	-	TRBV6-1	-	CASSDGGQETQYF	TGTGCCAGCAGTGATGGGGGGCAAGAGACCCAGTACTTC
TRBJ2-1	-	TRBV7-9	-	CASSKQGTEQFF	TGTGCCAGCAGCAAACAGGGCACTGAGCAGTTCTTC
TRBJ2-3	TRBD2	TRBV29-1	-	CSVERGGYADTQYF	TGCAGCGTTGAACGGGGGGGGTACGCAGATACGCAGTATTTT
TRBJ1-4	-	TRBV18	-	CASQGTTNEKLFF	TGTGCCAGCCAGGGAACAACTAATGAAAAACTGTTTTTT
TRBJ2-1	TRBD2	TRBV6-5	few	CASTMGLAIHNEQFF	TGTGCCAGCACCATGGGACTAGCAATCCACAATGAGCAGTTCTTC
TRBJ2-2	TRBD1	TRBV25-1	-	CASNPYGQDEGTGELFF	TGTGCCAGCAACCCCTACGGACAGGATGAGGGCACCGGGGAGCTGTTTTTT
TRBJ2-5	TRBD2	TRBV6-1	-	CACKREGKQETQYF	TGTGCCTGCAAACGGGAGGGTAAACAAGAGACCCAGTACTTC
TRBJ2-4	-	TRBV5-4	-	CASSLTGKNIQYF	TGTGCCAGCAGCTTGACGGGCAAAAACATTCAGTACTTC
TRBJ1-4	-	TRBV7-6	-	CASSLTLGGTNEKLFF	TGTGCCAGCAGCTTAACTTTGGGAGGTACTAATGAAAAACTGTTTTTT
TRBJ2-1	TRBD2	TRBV7-9	-	CSSSLTMGGDYNEQFF	TGTTCCAGCAGCTTAACTATGGGGGGGGATTACAATGAGCAGTTCTTC
TRBJ1-1	-	TRBV25-1	-	CASRKTGTAEAFF	TGTGCCAGCAGGAAAACAGGGACGGCTGAAGCTTTCTTT
TRBJ1-2	-	TRBV11-2	few	CASSFSYHYTF	TGTGCCAGCAGCTTTTCCTATCACTACACCTTC
TRBJ1-6	-	TRBV28	-	CASSFMDSTPLHF	TGTGCCAGCAGTTTTATGGACTCGACACCCCTCCACTTT
TRBJ1-1	-	TRBV2	-	CASNSVSVNTEAFF	TGTGCCAGCAATTCCGTTTCGGTGAACACTGAAGCTTTCTTT
TRBJ1-1	-	TRBV5-1	-	CASSLWGGAYEAFF	TGCGCCAGCAGCTTGTGGGGGGGCGCTTACGAAGCTTTCTTT
TRBJ1-1	-	TRBV19	-	CASRGGAEANTEAFF	TGTGCCAGTAGAGGGGGAGCTGAAGCGAACACTGAAGCTTTCTTT
TRBJ1-1	-	TRBV6-1	-	CASSLPQVPTEAFF	TGTGCCAGCAGTTTACCACAGGTTCCCACTGAAGCTTTCTTT
TRBJ2-2	-	TRBV6-5	-	CASSRAVPFSGELFF	TGTGCCAGCAGCCGAGCCGTCCCATTTTCCGGGGAGCTGTTTTTT
TRBJ2-7	TRBD1	TRBV5-6	-	CASSLYGTGGPYEQYF	TGTGCCAGCAGCTTGTACGGGACAGGGGGCCCCTACGAGCAGTACTTC
TRBJ1-5	TRBD1	TRBV7-9	-	CSSSPRETGDQPQHF	TGTTCCAGCAGCCCTCGGGAGACAGGGGATCAGCCCCAGCATTTT
TRBJ2-7	TRBD1	TRBV20-1	-	CSVTGVEQYF	TGCAGTGTGACAGGGGTCGAGCAGTACTTC
TRBJ2-7	-	TRBV10-3	-	CAISESNGPVEQYF	TGTGCCATCAGTGAGTCGAATGGCCCAGTTGAGCAGTACTTC
TRBJ1-2	TRBD1	TRBV10-3	-	CAISGRDRGLYGYTF	TGTGCCATCAGTGGCCGGGACAGGGGGCTCTATGGCTACACCTTC
TRBJ2-1	TRBD1	TRBV27	-	CASSFFGQGSYNEQFF	TGTGCCAGCAGTTTCTTCGGACAGGGATCCTACAATGAGCAGTTCTTC
TRBJ2-1	-	TRBV21-1	-	CASSPLPTGSNEQFF	TGTGCCAGCAGCCCTTTACCGACAGGCTCCAATGAGCAGTTCTTC
TRBJ2-1	TRBD2	TRBV5-6	-	CAMGASGEKEQFF	TGTGCCATGGGGGCTAGCGGGGAAAAAGAGCAGTTCTTC
TRBJ1-1	-	TRBV6-1	-	CASTRGDIRNTEAFF	TGTGCCAGCACTCGAGGGGACATTAGGAACACTGAAGCTTTCTTT
TRBJ2-7	-	TRBV6-5	once	CASRRTVLNEQYF	TGTGCCAGCAGAAGGACAGTTCTTAACGAGCAGTACTTC
TRBJ2-3	TRBD1	TRBV7-9	-	CASRPGGARTDTQYF	TGTGCCAGCAGACCAGGGGGCGCCCGCACAGATACGCAGTATTTT
TRBJ1-4	-	TRBV7-9	-	CASSFPVGDEKLFF	TGTGCCAGCAGTTTCCCGGTAGGGGATGAAAAACTGTTTTTT
TRBJ2-1	TRBD1	TRBV7-9	-	CASSLEDRGREQFF	TGTGCCAGCAGCTTAGAAGACAGGGGGCGAGAGCAGTTCTTC
TRBJ1-6	-	TRBV11-1	-	CASSHPSSYNSPLHF	TGTGCCAGCAGCCATCCTAGCTCCTATAATTCACCCCTCCACTTT
TRBJ2-2	TRBD1	TRBV18	-	CASSPTGVTGELFF	TGTGCCAGCTCACCGACAGGGGTGACCGGGGAGCTGTTTTTT
TRBJ1-2	-	TRBV28	-	CAGGGTAGANYGYTF	TGTGCCGGGGGGGGCACTGCGGGGGCTAACTATGGCTACACCTTC
TRBJ1-2	TRBD1	TRBV15	-	CATSRDQRDRGYGYTF	TGTGCCACCAGCAGAGATCAGCGCGACAGGGGCTATGGCTACACCTTC